This record covers a single T cell receptor (beta chain). Looked up from germline, CDR1 is LNHDA and CDR2 is SQIVND (reference sequence). After removal of 7 bases from V and 5 bases from J, the junction contained 5 bases not matched to a gene. The CDR3 is made up of 13 amino acids. The sample belongs to a study of blood T cell repertoires in COVID-19. Background on the study: Samples taken during acute and convalescent COVID-19 were collected in the United States, Italy and Spain. T cells, B-cell-depleted T cells, or PBMCs provided the cDNA or gDNA that served as material.

Original handling: Reference gene primer amplification yielded estimated nucleated cell counts. Clones were read by immunoSEQ multiplex PCR, and TCRdb kept only the in-frame ones, dropping some. That table gives V, J and clone size, and the DNA gave D and trimming. The table lists 45,000 to 65,000 clones, 90% of them singletons. The genes are TRBV19 and TRBJ2-1; 7 nucleotides agree with TRBD1. Sequenced material: peripheral blood. The sequence was collected from a man in his fifties or sixties with acute or convalescent COVID-19. The CDR3 here is CASTRDRDNEQFF. Here the CDR3 DNA reads TGTGCCAGTACCCGAGACAGGGACAATGAGCAGTTCTTC.